These 25 T cell receptor beta chains were sequenced from one sample in a study of cytomegalovirus exposure and HLA in healthy donors. Primers included in the PCR were 60 Vbeta and 13 Jbeta primers. This table comes from immunoSEQ multiplex PCR, and its TCRdb copy is limited to in-frame clones, with some not included. Of some 190,000 clones listed, about three quarters are singletons. The sample consisted of PBMCs. These receptors all come from a man aged 18 to 30 in good health and CMV-seronegative.

The chain combines TRBV5-6 with TRBJ2-1, with D perhaps TRBD2 (6 bases). V lost 3 bases and J 9 bases, leaving 28 bases between the germline ends. The CDR3 length is 18 residues. Germline-derived CDR1 and CDR2 are SGHDT and YYEEEE. CDR3: CASSWRGLAVSSGGEQFF. For the CDR3, the DNA is TGTGCCAGCAGCTGGAGGGGTCTGGCGGTGAGCTCTGGCGGTGAGCAGTTCTTC.

The V gene is TRBV9, the J gene TRBJ2-3; the match to TRBD2 covers 10 bases. The trim removed 4 bases at V and 4 bases at J, leaving 3 bases unmatched. This CDR3 region has 14 residues. Germline V gene sequence: CDR1 SGDLS, CDR2 YYNGEE. For the CDR3, the DNA is TGTGCCAGCAGCTTAGCGGGAGGCGCAGATACGCAGTATTTT. Translating gives CASSLAGGADTQYF.

This clone has just a few counts. V and J are TRBV5-4 and TRBJ2-1, with D maybe TRBD2 (5 bases). The CDR3 is 16 amino acids. CDR1 is SGHNT and CDR2 is YYREEE in the germline V gene (reference sequence). Trimming stripped 5 bases from V and 0 bases from J, with 15 bases between. The CDR3 spells CASRVETSGSYNEQFF. CDR3 nucleotides: TGTGCCAGCAGGGTAGAAACGAGCGGCTCCTACAATGAGCAGTTCTTC.

This clone turned up a few times. This sequence joins TRBV5-6 and TRBJ1-2; D is unresolved. Germline V lookup: CDR1 SGHDT, CDR2 YYEEEE. V dropped 2 bases and J dropped 5 bases, with 10 bases sitting between them. The CDR3 runs to 13 residues. CDR3 sequence: CASSFGSLYGYTF. CDR3 DNA sequence: TGTGCCAGCAGCTTCGGGAGCCTATATGGCTACACCTTC.

The chain recombines TRBV6-5 with TRBJ2-7; TRBD1 aligns across 7 bases. This CDR3 comprises 15 residues. V lost 5 bases to trimming and J lost 4 bases; unmatched junction nucleotides: 11. Germline loops: CDR1 MNHEY, CDR2 SVGAGI. Here the CDR3 reads CASSPPGTEYYEQYF. CDR3 in DNA: TGTGCCAGCAGTCCCCCCGGGACAGAGTATTACGAGCAGTACTTC.

The genes are TRBV6-5 and TRBJ1-1, with D possibly TRBD1 on 6 matching bases. This CDR3 contains 13 residues. The germline gives CDR1 MNHEY, CDR2 SVGAGI. V lost 6 bases to trimming and J lost 5 bases, with 13 bases between them. CDR3 region: CASRGGSRTEAFF. The CDR3 region has the DNA TGTGCCAGCAGAGGGGGTTCGAGGACTGAAGCTTTCTTT.

The V call is TRBV5-1, the J call TRBJ1-2; 8 bases fit TRBD1. CDR3 size: 16 residues. Germline CDR1 is SGHRS and CDR2 is YFSETQ. V shed 3 bases and J 0 bases; nucleotides not matched to a gene: 7. The CDR3 loop is CASSYGTGRTNYGYTF. DNA of the CDR3: TGCGCCAGCAGCTACGGGACAGGTCGAACTAACTATGGCTACACCTTC.

The genes are TRBV30 and TRBJ2-1, with 11 bases fitting TRBD2. The CDR3 sequence is 17 residues long. Germline values: CDR1 GTSNPN, CDR2 SVGIG (reference sequence). With 4 bases clipped from V and 4 bases from J, the junction kept 12 bases outside the gene matches. The CDR3: CAWNMGASGRPYNEQFF. CDR3 coding DNA: TGTGCCTGGAATATGGGGGCTAGCGGGAGGCCTTACAATGAGCAGTTCTTC. Using reference TRBV30 and TRBJ2-1 for the parts outside the CDR3, the full variable domain is SQTIHQWPATLVQPVGSPLSLECTVEGTSNPNLYWYRQAAGRGLQLLFYSVGIGQISSEVPQNLSASRPQDRQFILSSKKLLLSDSGFYLCAWNMGASGRPYNEQFFGPGTRLTVL.

With regard to this clone: The same CDR3 is also encoded by other DNA sequences in this sample. This sequence joins TRBV28 and TRBJ2-7; a weak D match, TRBD1 (6 bases). This CDR3 has 12 amino acids. Trimming removed 6 bases from V and 1 base from J, with 7 bases in between. Germline V gene sequence: CDR1 MDHEN, CDR2 SYDVKM. CDR3 coding DNA: TGTGCCAGCAGCAGGGGATCCTACGAGCAGTACTTC. It is translated as CASSRGSYEQYF.

The chain recombines TRBV30 with TRBJ2-1; the D gene is possibly TRBD2 (6 bases). The CDR3 runs to 14 residues. In germline, CDR1 is GTSNPN, CDR2 SVGIG (reference sequence). Trimming pared 8 bases from V and 0 bases from J, leaving 14 bases between. The CDR3 here is CAGEAASSYNEQFF. The CDR3 nucleotides are TGTGCCGGGGAGGCCGCCAGCTCCTACAATGAGCAGTTCTTC.

The CDR3 DNA follows: TGTGCCTGGACGGTGCCTTCTGGAAACACCATATATTTT. It encodes CAWTVPSGNTIYF. The chain combines TRBV30 with TRBJ1-3; D gene unclear. Per germline, CDR1 GTSNPN and CDR2 SVGIG (reference sequence). This CDR3 has 13 amino acids. The ends were cut back, 4 bases at V and 1 base at J, with 8 bases in the middle.

The rearrangement links TRBV30 to TRBJ2-2, with D possibly matching TRBD2 (6 bases). The CDR3 spans 13 residues. The ends were cut back, 2 bases at V and 6 bases at J, with 10 bases in the middle. Per the germline V gene, CDR1 is GTSNPN and CDR2 is SVGIG (reference sequence). In DNA form, the CDR3 reads TGTGCCTGGAGTCCCGGGAGTGCCGGGGAGCTGTTTTTT. Translating gives CAWSPGSAGELFF. The full variable domain, its missing parts supplied by reference TRBV30 and TRBJ2-2, is SQTIHQWPATLVQPVGSPLSLECTVEGTSNPNLYWYRQAAGRGLQLLFYSVGIGQISSEVPQNLSASRPQDRQFILSSKKLLLSDSGFYLCAWSPGSAGELFFGEGSRLTVL.

This CDR3 reads CASSLEGRTDTQYF. The CDR3 nucleotides are TGTGCCAGCAGCTTGGAGGGGAGAACAGATACGCAGTATTTT. The chain employs TRBV11-3 and TRBJ2-3; D may be TRBD2 (6 bases). Germline V gene lookup returns CDR1 SGHNT and CDR2 YENEEA. The germline V and J ends were trimmed by 3 bases and 3 bases, with 10 bases remaining between them. The CDR3 runs to 14 residues.

The chain has TRBV5-1 and TRBJ2-7; no definite D call. This CDR3 has 11 residues. Trimming cost V 0 bases and J 7 bases, with 5 bases left between them. The germline gives CDR1 SGHRS, CDR2 YFSETQ. This CDR3 is CASSLGREQYF. The CDR3 DNA reads TGCGCCAGCAGCTTGGGGCGGGAGCAGTACTTC.

This chain connects TRBV28 to TRBJ1-2; 10 nucleotides match TRBD1. The CDR3 contains 13 residues. Trimming removed 6 bases from V and 7 bases from J; junction bases left unmatched: 5. From germline, CDR1 is MDHEN and CDR2 SYDVKM. The CDR3 DNA reads TGTGCCAGCAGCAGACAGGGGGCTTCTGGCTACACCTTC. Translated: CASSRQGASGYTF.

V gene TRBV2 combines with J gene TRBJ2-2; D remains ambiguous. There are 15 residues in the CDR3. Trimming left V 4 bases short and J 0 bases short, with 9 bases between. CDR1 is SNHLY, CDR2 FYNNEI, per germline. The CDR3 reads CASSVRSTNTGELFF. The CDR3 DNA reads TGTGCCAGCAGTGTTAGAAGTACGAACACCGGGGAGCTGTTTTTT.

The rearrangement links TRBV7-9 to TRBJ2-3, with D perhaps matching TRBD2 (5 bases). CDR1 is SEHNR and CDR2 is FQNEAQ in the germline V gene (reference sequence). V lost 5 bases, J lost 4 bases, and 13 bases lay in between. The CDR3 length is 14 residues. The CDR3 DNA reads TGTGCCAGCAGCCCTCGTTTCGGGGCAGATACGCAGTATTTT. Translation: CASSPRFGADTQYF.

The genes are TRBV5-5 and TRBJ1-1; no reliable D call. Deletions cut 0 bases from V and 8 bases from J, with 11 bases between. Germline loops: CDR1 SGHKS, CDR2 YYEKEE (reference sequence). This CDR3 comprises 13 residues. The CDR3 region has the DNA TGTGCCAGCAGCTTGGGTTCAGAGGCGGAAGCTTTCTTT. It specifies CASSLGSEAEAFF.

The chain combines TRBV28 with TRBJ1-2, with D hard to call. Germline V gene data show CDR1 as MDHEN and CDR2 as SYDVKM. Trimming left V 6 bases short and J 7 bases short, with 18 bases between. The CDR3 is 14 amino acids. The DNA of the CDR3 is TGTGCCAGCAGGAATACGTTAACTACTATTGGCTACACCTTC. As protein: CASRNTLTTIGYTF.

V gene TRBV2 combines with J gene TRBJ2-5; weak D call: TRBD1 (6 bases). Per germline, CDR1 SNHLY and CDR2 FYNNEI. The CDR3 is made up of 13 amino acids. V was shortened by 7 bases and J by 7 bases, with 16 bases between the two germline ends. CDR3 DNA: TGTGCCAGCATGCGGACAGTAGGGGGGACCCAGTACTTC. Translated: CASMRTVGGTQYF.

There are a few counts of this clone. The chain joins TRBV28 to TRBJ1-2; D is ambiguous. CDR1 MDHEN and CDR2 SYDVKM come from the germline V gene. The CDR3 contains 13 residues. V lost 2 bases and J 0 bases, leaving 4 bases between the germline ends. The CDR3: CASSLRANYGYTF. Here the CDR3 DNA reads TGTGCCAGCAGTTTACGAGCTAACTATGGCTACACCTTC.

V gene TRBV5-1 combines with J gene TRBJ2-1, with TRBD2 matching 12 bases. The CDR3 is 16 amino acids. Unmatched junction bases numbered 11, after V lost 4 bases and J lost 9 bases. The germline V gene encodes CDR1 SGHRS and CDR2 YFSETQ. The CDR3 protein is CASSPTSSGGAGEQFF. CDR3 nucleotides: TGCGCCAGCAGCCCGACCTCTAGCGGGGGGGCCGGTGAGCAGTTCTTC.

This clone was seen a single time. The chain recombines TRBV30 with TRBJ1-6; possibly TRBD1 for D (5 bases). The CDR3 covers 14 residues. Deletions cut 6 bases from V and 4 bases from J, with 13 bases between. Germline loops: CDR1 GTSNPN, CDR2 SVGIG (reference sequence). CDR3 DNA: TGTGCCTGTCTGGACAAGGAGTATAATTCACCCCTCCACTTT. Translation gives CACLDKEYNSPLHF.

This chain links TRBV6-1 with TRBJ1-5; possible D gene TRBD1, 6 bases. Germline CDR1 is MNHNS and CDR2 is SASEGT. V lost 2 bases and J 9 bases, leaving 20 bases between the germline ends. There are 16 residues in the CDR3. The CDR3, as DNA: TGTGCCAGCAGTGAAAGGGTGATGGGGCAGGGGAGGCCCCAGCATTTT. Its protein is CASSERVMGQGRPQHF.

This chain joins TRBV30 and TRBJ2-7; TRBD1 matches 7 bases. CDR1 and CDR2 from the germline V gene are GTSNPN and SVGIG (reference sequence). Trimming took 1 base from V and 3 from J; bases not matched to a gene: 12. The CDR3 consists of 16 residues. The CDR3 here is CAWSAGVGGGLYEQYF. The CDR3 coding sequence is TGTGCCTGGAGTGCCGGTGTAGGGGGCGGTCTCTACGAGCAGTACTTC.